The T cell receptor beta chain under discussion was sequenced for a study of T cell clonality in common variable immunodeficiency (dated by TCRdb to between 2014 and 2016). For sequencing, equivalent amounts of genomic DNA were input from CVID and control samples. For every sample, a 60 bp segment covering the rearranged TCRbeta CDR3 region was amplified and then sequenced. The immunoSEQ assay, a bias-corrected multiplex PCR combined with high-throughput sequencing, was used to amplify TCRbeta. The study's processing was this. Every unique nucleotide sequence was considered a clone and was annotated with V, D and J genes, copy number and frequency. Sequences were labeled productive if in frame, and non-productive if out of frame or containing stop codons. As previously described, clonality was calculated on the basis of Shannon's entropy. The predicted amino acid sequences of productive clones were used to derive the mean CDR3 Kyte-Doolittle hydropathy. Using the R hclust function, scaled V gene usage was clustered hierarchically with Manhattan distance and complete linkage. Sharing of clones by CDR3 amino acid sequence was evaluated through resampling of 12 repertoires per group over 100 rounds. The repertoires were searched for approximately 70 published EBV-specific TCRbeta sequences and about 240 published CMV-specific TCRbeta sequences. Two CVID samples yielding fewer than 10,000 sequences were excluded from analysis, leaving more than 35 CVID repertoires. TCRdb provides this immuneACCESS table in a form limited to in-frame rearrangements. Some clones are lacking; in checked studies, under half of them reflect an unresolved V gene, and why the rest are absent is not known. The DNA was the basis for D and trimming; V, J and clone size are from that table. In this sample the table shows about 15,000 clones, and no singletons are among them. The top ten hold about an eighth of the sample.

The CDR1 and CDR2 encoded by the germline V gene (reference sequence) are GTSNPN and SVGIG. Compared with germline, V lacks 1 base and J lacks 4 bases; bases without a gene match: 11. The CDR3, from cysteine to phenylalanine, totals 16 residues. The DNA has 39 bases, all within the CDR3, and is read from base 1. Overall results and qualifications from the work: Reportedly, TCRbeta sequences from CVID had fewer deletions and N-nucleotide insertions, and highly modified clones with 13 or more V deletions were absent from CVID. Despite equal DNA input, controls averaged about 81,820 unique sequences per sample versus roughly 32,000 in CVID samples. TCRbeta clonality was higher in CVID subjects than in healthy controls (t-test p = 0.018), and the increase was most characteristic of about a third of subjects. The authors noted that sequencing repertoires of T cell subpopulations would be needed to clarify what caused the increased clonality in CVID. Patient heterogeneity within the CVID cohort put limits on correlating repertoire features with clinical complications. CVID subjects shared fewer TCRbeta clones with each other than healthy controls did (p < 0.0001).

This clone was seen repeatedly, ten times or more. What this receptor recognizes is not known. Read data end 3 residues before the CDR3 end; the end is taken from the germline J gene. Diagnosis of CVID followed standard criteria, namely serum IgG, IgA and/or IgM below the normal range together with specific antibody deficiency. A total of roughly 45 subjects (approximately 15 female and roughly 29 male; age range about 8 to 65 years, mean age about 40) were included in the CVID group. Predominantly Caucasian heritage was noted among both the CVID patients and the healthy controls. All CVID subjects had received replacement immunoglobulin therapy for at least one year at the time of study participation. No CVID subject was ill or taking immunomodulatory or immunosuppressive medication when blood was collected. Heparinized peripheral whole blood samples of about 5 to 8 ml were obtained from each donor. Genomic DNA from adults with common variable immune deficiency (CVID) and from healthy adult controls was used to sequence TCRbeta CDR3 repertoires. Diluted blood was subjected to density centrifugation over Hypaque 1077 or Ficoll-Paque for isolation of peripheral blood mononuclear cells. Genomic DNA was extracted from unsorted mononuclear cells by Qiagen column purification or by a centrifugation-based method.

Sequencing was done on a sample of peripheral blood mononuclear cells. This chain joins TRBV30 to TRBJ2-7; 9 central nucleotides agree with TRBD2. The TCR sequence derives from a human donor with common variable immunodeficiency. The sequenced part of the CDR3 DNA is TGTGCCTGGAGTGCACTCCCTAGCGGGATATCTTACGAG. Its protein product is CAWSALPSGISYE. The CDR3 in full is CAWSALPSGISYEQYF. Supplemented by the reference TRBV30 and TRBJ2-7 proteins around the CDR3, the complete variable domain is SQTIHQWPATLVQPVGSPLSLECTVEGTSNPNLYWYRQAAGRGLQLLFYSVGIGQISSEVPQNLSASRPQDRQFILSSKKLLLSDSGFYLCAWSALPSGISYEQYFGPGTRLTVT.